The entry that follows covers one T cell receptor (beta chain) sequence. The assay was immunoSEQ multiplex PCR, and TCRdb's table has in-frame clones only and misses some. The table shows under 75,000 clones, with roughly 92% occurring only once. This sample was included in a study of T cell changes during pregnancy in multiple sclerosis. This material consisted of peripheral blood, taken in the third trimester of pregnancy. The sequence came from a female donor in good health, enrolled as a control in a pregnancy study.

The CDR3 sequence is CASSPNLGQGASYEQYF. CDR3 sequence (DNA): TGTGCCAGCTCACCTAATCTGGGACAGGGGGCCTCCTACGAGCAGTACTTC. J is TRBJ2-7 and V is TRBV18; 12 nucleotides align to TRBD1. The germline gives CDR1 KGHSH, CDR2 LQKENI. The CDR3 totals 17 residues. With 3 bases clipped from V and 0 bases from J, the junction kept 6 bases outside the gene matches.